This record looks at one T cell receptor beta chain sequence and its context. Its antigen is not identified. Second-dose recipients at about 4 or about 12 weeks were treated as one pooled group. Sequencing was performed with immunoSEQ multiplex PCR; in TCRdb, only in-frame clones are kept and a portion is missing. The sample records approximately 13,000 clones, approximately 80% being singletons. These data originate in a study of T cell responses to AZD1222 COVID-19 vaccine. Study-level points and caveats: A rise in Spike-specific TCR breadth and depth followed two AZD1222 doses. The peak T cell response came first, and repertoires were sampled only after it. Per reports, nearly half of all spike-specific TCRs target regions that are unmutated in variants.

Germline V gives CDR1 MDHEN, CDR2 SYDVKM. CDR3 length equals 17 residues. The V and J ends lost 3 bases and 3 bases, in that order; junction bases with no gene match: 9. This specimen consisted of peripheral blood, obtained 28 days after the second AZD1222 dose. J is TRBJ2-4 and V is TRBV28; 9 positions agree with TRBD1. The TCR sequence derives from an adult who received the AZD1222 COVID-19 vaccine. The CDR3: CASSFNAPGQGKNIQYF. Here the CDR3 DNA reads TGTGCCAGCAGTTTCAATGCTCCGGGACAGGGCAAAAACATTCAGTACTTC.